Listed here are 8 T cell receptor beta chains from one sample, sequenced in a study of regulatory T cells in long-lasting Graves disease. Libraries of TCR beta came from iRepertoire HTBI primers plus Arm-PCR of CDR3 regions. MiXCR was run by TCRdb on the multiplex PCR reads, yielding one entry per CDR3 protein. The sample carries nearly 350,000 distinct CDR3 sequences, roughly a fifth recorded once. Sample time point: persistent/refractory GD, antithyroid drugs over 5 years with positive TRAb. The authors made the TCR library using RNA they extracted from PBMCs. Sample: peripheral blood mononuclear cells (PBMCs), taken when the disease was refractory, from a patient treated with antithyroid drugs. These receptors were taken from a female donor with Graves disease.

This clonotype came up many times. The genes are TRBV10-3 and TRBJ2-5; D not certain. The CDR3 is 13 amino acids. V gave up 3 bases and J gave up 5 bases, with 10 bases separating them. Germline V gene sequence: CDR1 ENHRY, CDR2 SYGVKD. The CDR3 DNA reads TGTGCCATCAGTGATAGATTAAGCGAGACCCAGTACTTC. Translating gives CAISDRLSETQYF.

The V gene is TRBV5-1, the J gene TRBJ2-7; the D gene is possibly TRBD1 (6 bases). The V end lost 0 bases, the J end lost 2 bases, and 9 bases lay between the germline ends. Germline lookup yields CDR1 SGHRS and CDR2 YFSETQ. The CDR3 extends over 14 amino acids. Here the CDR3 DNA reads TGCGCCAGCAGCTTGGACAGGGAAACCTACGAGCAGTACTTC. This sequence encodes CASSLDRETYEQYF. The entire variable domain, with the rest obtained from reference TRBV5-1 and TRBJ2-7, is as follows: KAGVTQTPRYLIKTRGQQVTLSCSPISGHRSVSWYQQTPGQGLQFLFEYFSETQRNKGNFPGRFSGRQFSNSRSEMNVSTLELGDSALYLCASSLDRETYEQYFGPGTRLTVT.

CDR3 residues: CSAIMDITRSEAFF. DNA of the CDR3: TGCAGTGCTATAATGGACATAACGAGATCTGAAGCTTTCTTT. The rearrangement links TRBV20-1 to TRBJ1-1, with D tentatively TRBD1 (5 bases). This CDR3 is 14 amino acids long. From germline, CDR1 is DFQATT and CDR2 SNEGSKA (reference sequence). V lost 4 bases and J lost 6, with 18 bases in between.

In its sample, this clonotype was seen many times. This chain uses TRBV7-8 with TRBJ1-1; unclear D gene. Trimming shortened V by 0 bases and J by 1 base, and 9 bases separated the two germline ends. Germline CDR1 reads SGHVS; CDR2 reads FQNEAQ. This CDR3 region has 15 residues. The CDR3 coding sequence is TGTGCCAGCAGCTTAGCGCTAGGGAGGAACACTGAAGCTTTCTTT. This gives the protein CASSLALGRNTEAFF.

V usage is TRBV7-8 and J usage is TRBJ2-5, with D maybe TRBD2 (5 bases). The CDR3 is made up of 15 amino acids. Per germline, CDR1 SGHVS and CDR2 FQNEAQ. With 5 bases removed from V and 3 bases from J, the gap between germline ends came to 16 bases. CDR3: CASSTQLGLEETQYF. Here the CDR3 DNA reads TGTGCCAGCAGCACTCAACTAGGATTGGAAGAGACCCAGTACTTC. Full variable domain (rest looked up from reference TRBV7-8 and TRBJ2-5): GAGVSQSPRYKVAKRGQDVALRCDPISGHVSLFWYQQALGQGPEFLTYFQNEAQLDKSGLPSDRFFAERPEGSVSTLKIQRTQQEDSAVYLCASSTQLGLEETQYFGPGTRLLVL.

This clonotype was counted many times. The chain carries TRBV5-1 and TRBJ1-1; D remains ambiguous. In germline, CDR1 is SGHRS, CDR2 YFSETQ. Trimming took off 5 bases at V and 1 base at J, with 9 bases between the two ends. The CDR3 sequence is 13 residues long. The CDR3, as DNA: TGCGCCAGCAGTTCGGTGGGGAACACTGAAGCTTTCTTT. Translated: CASSSVGNTEAFF. The variable domain in full, with the rest retrieved from reference TRBV5-1 and TRBJ1-1, is KAGVTQTPRYLIKTRGQQVTLSCSPISGHRSVSWYQQTPGQGLQFLFEYFSETQRNKGNFPGRFSGRQFSNSRSEMNVSTLELGDSALYLCASSSVGNTEAFFGQGTRLTVV.

There are many counts of this clonotype. The J gene is TRBJ2-5, the V gene TRBV7-9; the match to TRBD2 covers 10 bases. The junction had 12 bases not matched to a gene; V was cut back by 1 base and J by 1 base. The germline V gene has CDR1 SEHNR and CDR2 FQNEAQ (reference sequence). The CDR3 totals 19 residues. The CDR3 loop is CASSLVTSGYGPVQETQYF. The CDR3 region has the DNA TGTGCCAGCAGCTTAGTGACTAGCGGGTACGGTCCCGTCCAAGAGACCCAGTACTTC.

Only a few counts were recorded for this clonotype. The chain links TRBV30 to TRBJ2-1, with D unclear. The CDR3 is 12 residues long. The V gene lost 2 bases and the J gene lost 4 bases, with 6 bases spanning the gap. The V gene's germline CDR1 is GTSNPN and CDR2 SVGIG (reference sequence). In nucleotides, the CDR3 is TGTGCCTGGAGTCGTGGGTACAATGAGCAGTTCTTC. This gives the protein CAWSRGYNEQFF.